This record concerns one T cell receptor (beta chain) sequence. The antigen remains unidentified. The data belong to a study of CD8+ T cells in alopecia areata. As for the study in general: The protocol delivered tofacitinib for 6 to 18 months, then withdrew it for 6 months. Findings of the study overall: More clonal than normal scalp was lesional scalp, particularly alopecia totalis/universalis. Scalp sequencing also captures normal skin's resident alphabeta T cells.

The authors extracted RNA and reverse transcribed it into cDNA as the sequencing template. The data were produced by immunoSEQ multiplex PCR, yet TCRdb's version contains in-frame clones alone and is incomplete. This repertoire shows nearly 110,000 clones, around 84% found once; its top ten account for 20% to 25%. The CDR3 covers 11 residues. Germline-derived CDR1 and CDR2 are LNHDA and SQIVND (reference sequence). V gave up 11 bases and J gave up 8 bases, with 15 bases separating them. Stated treatment: oral pan-JAK inhibitor, 5-10 mg twice daily. The rearrangement uses TRBV19 and TRBJ1-2; D might be TRBD1 (5 bases). The receptor was derived from a human donor with alopecia areata. Sequencing was performed on CD8+ T cells sorted from blood, taken at week 24, from a patient treated with tofacitinib. The CDR3 sequence is CALRWGDGYTF. In nucleotides, the CDR3 is TGTGCCCTCAGGTGGGGGGACGGCTACACCTTC.